These T cell receptor beta chains were read from a single sample in a study of blood T cell repertoires in COVID-19. Profiled with immunoSEQ multiplex PCR; TCRdb holds only in-frame clones, not every one. This sample yields approximately 240,000 clones, of which approximately 90% are seen a single time; 2.1% belongs to the top ten. Sequencing was done on a sample of peripheral blood. These receptors were obtained from a woman in her thirties or forties who had recovered from COVID-19. Both conserved end residues are part of each CDR3. A D gene is named only where the DNA matches it firmly. Clone size is not always given. Where it is, it says once, few, many or a class for expanded clones.

V: TRBV9
J: TRBJ2-3
D: TRBD1
size: NA
CDR3: CASSARQGGDTQYF
DNA: TGTGCCAGCAGCGCACGACAGGGTGGAGATACGCAGTATTTT

V: TRBV18
J: TRBJ2-7
D: NA
size: NA
CDR3: CASSPQAGNEQYF
DNA: TGTGCCAGCTCACCACAGGCAGGGAACGAGCAGTACTTC

V: TRBV10-3
J: TRBJ1-1
D: NA
size: NA
CDR3: CAISGGRGTEAFF
DNA: TGTGCCATCAGTGGGGGGAGGGGTACTGAAGCTTTCTTT

V: TRBV19
J: TRBJ1-5
D: TRBD1
size: NA
CDR3: CASSDRGYGNQPQHF
DNA: TGTGCCAGTAGTGACAGGGGGTACGGCAATCAGCCCCAGCATTTT

V: TRBV5-1
J: TRBJ2-1
D: TRBD2
size: many
CDR3: CASSLAAGGPYNEQFF
DNA: TGCGCCAGCAGCTTGGCGGCGGGGGGCCCCTACAATGAGCAGTTCTTC

V: TRBV5-1
J: TRBJ1-5
D: TRBD1
size: NA
CDR3: CASSPWTGSGQPQHF
DNA: TGCGCCAGCAGCCCATGGACAGGGTCTGGCCAGCCCCAGCATTTT

V: TRBV9
J: TRBJ2-5
D: TRBD2
size: NA
CDR3: CASSVGLAGGQETQYF
DNA: TGTGCCAGCAGCGTCGGGCTAGCGGGAGGCCAAGAGACCCAGTACTTC

V: TRBV7-2
J: TRBJ2-1
D: TRBD1
size: NA
CDR3: CASRRDSSYNEQFF
DNA: TGTGCCAGCAGGAGGGACAGCTCCTACAATGAGCAGTTCTTC

V: TRBV5-1
J: TRBJ2-1
D: TRBD1
size: NA
CDR3: CASSLPTGGSYNEQFF
DNA: TGCGCCAGCAGCTTACCAACAGGGGGCTCCTACAATGAGCAGTTCTTC

V: TRBV6-4
J: TRBJ2-3
D: TRBD2
size: NA
CDR3: CASSDEAGGSTDTQYF
DNA: TGTGCCAGCAGTGACGAAGCGGGAGGGAGCACAGATACGCAGTATTTT

V: TRBV9
J: TRBJ2-7
D: TRBD1
size: NA
CDR3: CASSAGTGNYEQYF
DNA: TGTGCCAGCAGCGCCGGGACAGGTAACTACGAGCAGTACTTC

V: TRBV5-6
J: TRBJ2-7
D: TRBD1
size: NA
CDR3: CASSLGQGWYEQYF
DNA: TGTGCCAGCAGCCTTGGACAGGGGTGGTACGAGCAGTACTTC

V: TRBV3-1/TRBV3-2
J: TRBJ1-2
D: NA
size: NA
CDR3: CASSQRTYGYTF
DNA: TGTGCCAGCAGCCAGCGCACCTATGGCTACACCTTC

V: TRBV14
J: TRBJ1-5
D: NA
size: NA
CDR3: CASMGTCGGIYSNQPQHF
DNA: TGTGCCAGCATGGGGACCTGTGGCGGGATATATAGCAATCAGCCCCAGCATTTT

V: TRBV7-8
J: TRBJ1-4
D: NA
size: NA
CDR3: CASSFLHEKLFF
DNA: TGTGCCAGCAGCTTCCTACATGAAAAACTGTTTTTT

V: TRBV7-3
J: TRBJ2-1
D: TRBD2
size: NA
CDR3: CASSLNRGLANEQFF
DNA: TGTGCCAGCAGCTTAAACCGGGGACTAGCGAATGAGCAGTTCTTC

V: TRBV28
J: TRBJ2-3
D: NA
size: NA
CDR3: CASSGGTQYF
DNA: TGTGCCAGCAGTGGCGGTACGCAGTATTTT

V: TRBV13
J: TRBJ2-1
D: TRBD2
size: NA
CDR3: CASSRLGLVNEQFF
DNA: TGTGCCAGCAGCCGTCTGGGACTAGTTAATGAGCAGTTCTTC